Each of the 24 T cell receptor beta chains below was sequenced from the same sample in a study of T cells in Graves' hyperthyroidism and ophthalmopathy. Template material for amplifying TCR beta CDR3 regions consisted of RNA transcripts. A set of HTBI primers served as the primers for a first-round RT-PCR of the TCR CDR3. TCRdb redid the calling of the multiplex PCR reads with MiXCR, one entry per CDR3 protein. This table has fewer than 400,000 distinct CDR3 sequences, around an eighth appearing once. The source material was blood. Every receptor here comes from a man aged 50 or older with Graves' ophthalmopathy.

At least ten counts were recorded for this clonotype. The chain carries TRBV5-1 and TRBJ2-5, with D unclear. Germline V gene lookup returns CDR1 SGHRS and CDR2 YFSETQ. Trimming shortened V by 0 bases and J by 4 bases, and 7 bases separated the two germline ends. This CDR3 contains 13 residues. The CDR3 here is CASSLGGRETQYF. The CDR3 nucleotides are TGCGCCAGCAGCTTGGGTGGCCGAGAGACCCAGTACTTC. The whole variable domain, filled in from reference TRBV5-1 and TRBJ2-5, reads KAGVTQTPRYLIKTRGQQVTLSCSPISGHRSVSWYQQTPGQGLQFLFEYFSETQRNKGNFPGRFSGRQFSNSRSEMNVSTLELGDSALYLCASSLGGRETQYFGPGTRLLVL.

This clonotype came up many times. V usage is TRBV20-1 and J usage is TRBJ1-1; 7 positions match TRBD1. This CDR3 region has 14 residues. The V segment lost 3 bases and the J segment 4 bases; nucleotides outside the gene matches: 8. Per the germline V gene, CDR1 is DFQATT and CDR2 is SNEGSKA (reference sequence). The CDR3 is CSASDRVKRTEAFF. Written as DNA, the CDR3 is TGCAGTGCTAGCGACAGGGTGAAGCGCACTGAAGCTTTCTTT.

The rearrangement links TRBV6-1 to TRBJ2-3; D gene unclear. The CDR3 extends over 14 amino acids. Germline V gene data show CDR1 as MNHNS and CDR2 as SASEGT. Trimming stripped 8 bases from V and 1 base from J, with 13 bases between. In DNA, the CDR3 is TGTGCCAGCCAGACCACACCACGCACAGATACGCAGTATTTT. It codes for CASQTTPRTDTQYF.

The table lists this clonotype with many counts. This chain uses TRBV12-3 or TRBV12-4 with TRBJ2-6, with 9 bases matching TRBD1. This CDR3 region has 18 residues. V shed 3 bases, J shed 0 bases, and the junction held 6 bases outside the gene matches. The CDR3, as DNA: TGTGCCAGCAGTTTCGTTTTGGACAGGGGCTCTGGGGCCAACGTCCTGACTTTC. Protein: CASSFVLDRGSGANVLTF.

This clonotype has a count of ten or more. The genes are TRBV5-1 and TRBJ1-2; a weak D match, TRBD1 (6 bases). The CDR3 sequence is 14 residues long. The germline V and J ends were trimmed by 1 base and 4 bases, with 11 bases remaining between them. Germline assignment: CDR1 SGHRS and CDR2 YFSETQ. For the CDR3, the DNA is TGCGCCAGCAGCTTGCTGCAGGGGAGCTATGGCTACACCTTC. It specifies CASSLLQGSYGYTF.

Ten or more counts support this clonotype. The J gene is TRBJ2-3, the V gene TRBV18; D unclear. Trimming took 3 bases from V and 6 from J, leaving 7 bases between them. Germline assignment: CDR1 KGHSH and CDR2 LQKENI. This CDR3 spans 12 amino acids. DNA for the CDR3: TGTGCCAGCTCACCCGCTCGGGATACGCAGTATTTT. The encoded protein is CASSPARDTQYF.

With regard to this clonotype: A much larger clonotype is one base distant, so this may be a read error. V usage is TRBV5-5 and J usage is TRBJ2-7; the match to TRBD2 covers 7 bases. This CDR3 contains 17 residues. Germline loops: CDR1 SGHKS, CDR2 YYEKEE (reference sequence). The V gene end was trimmed by 1 base and the J gene end by 7 bases; junction bases not matched to a gene: 17. The CDR3 protein is CASSLSVAGPLYNEQYF. CDR3 DNA sequence: TGTGCCAGCAGCTTGTCGGTAGCGGGCCCTCTTTACAATGAGCAGTACTTC.

A few counts support this clonotype. The chain has TRBV19 and TRBJ2-1; D perhaps matches TRBD2 (6 bases). Trimming removed 5 bases at V and 6 bases at J, with 8 bases between. Germline V gene sequence: CDR1 LNHDA, CDR2 SQIVND (reference sequence). The CDR3 sequence is 12 residues long. This CDR3 is CASSDGGNEQFF. The CDR3 region has the DNA TGTGCCAGTAGTGACGGGGGCAATGAGCAGTTCTTC.

The chain has TRBV29-1 and TRBJ2-5, with 7 nucleotides matching TRBD2. Germline V gene lookup returns CDR1 SQVTM and CDR2 ANQGSEA. CDR3 size: 13 residues. V was clipped by 3 bases and J by 1 base; unmatched bases: 2. CDR3 in amino acids: CSVDGRAQETQYF. CDR3 nucleotides: TGCAGCGTTGATGGGAGGGCCCAAGAGACCCAGTACTTC.

In its sample, this clonotype was seen once. A read error may produce the germline difference seen at one junction end. The chain employs TRBV28 and TRBJ2-3; D is ambiguous. Per the germline V gene, CDR1 is MDHEN and CDR2 is SYDVKM. The CDR3 has 15 residues. CDR3: CASRLSLGSIDTQYF. CDR3 nucleotide sequence: TGTGCCAGCAGATTATCTCTGGGTAGCATAGATACACAGTATTTT.

This clonotype was seen a handful of times. One end of the junction does not line up with germline, which may come from a read error. The CDR3 coding sequence is TGTGCCAGCAGCGTAGGCCTAGGATCCTACAAGCAGTACTTC. It codes for CASSVGLGSYKQYF. The chain has TRBV9 and TRBJ2-7; D unresolved. Looked up from germline, CDR1 is SGDLS and CDR2 is YYNGEE. The CDR3 consists of 14 residues.

In its sample, this clonotype was seen many times. The V call is TRBV7-8, the J call TRBJ2-5; no reliable D call. V was trimmed by 3 bases and J by 5 bases, leaving 4 bases between them. Per germline, CDR1 SGHVS and CDR2 FQNEAQ. CDR3 size: 11 residues. The CDR3 region is CASSFSETQYF. The CDR3 nucleotides read TGTGCCAGCAGCTTCAGTGAGACCCAGTACTTC.

This clonotype was seen at least ten times. The chain uses TRBV19 and TRBJ1-3; D perhaps matches TRBD1 (6 bases). This CDR3 is 14 amino acids long. The ends were cut back, 7 bases at V and 0 bases at J, with 10 bases in the middle. The V gene's germline CDR1 is LNHDA and CDR2 SQIVND (reference sequence). This chain's CDR3 is CASNGQFSGNTIYF. CDR3 sequence (DNA): TGTGCCAGTAACGGACAGTTCTCTGGAAACACCATATATTTT.

This clonotype was detected a few times. The rearrangement uses TRBV14 and TRBJ1-1; 9 nucleotides align to TRBD1. The V gene end was trimmed by 0 bases and the J gene end by 2 bases; junction bases not matched to a gene: 10. The CDR3 sequence is 18 residues long. The germline V gene has CDR1 SGHDN and CDR2 FVKESK. CDR3 in amino acids: CASSQDLSGQGSNTEAFF. The CDR3 DNA is TGTGCCAGCAGCCAAGATCTTAGTGGACAGGGGTCCAACACTGAAGCTTTCTTT.

This clonotype occurred a few times. This chain uses TRBV12-3 or TRBV12-4 with TRBJ2-1; TRBD2 agrees at 14 bases. The ends lost 4 bases at V and 10 bases at J; junction bases unmatched: 9. This CDR3 spans 16 amino acids. CDR3 region: CASSSPGTSGRGEQFF. For the CDR3, the DNA is TGTGCCAGCAGTTCGCCCGGGACTAGCGGGAGAGGCGAGCAGTTCTTC.

At least ten counts were recorded for this clonotype. The J gene is TRBJ2-4, the V gene TRBV30; 10 nucleotides match TRBD2. The CDR3 extends over 15 amino acids. J gave up 0 bases and V 2 bases, and 1 base lay outside the gene matches. The germline gives CDR1 GTSNPN, CDR2 SVGIG (reference sequence). For the CDR3, the DNA is TGTGCCTGGAGTCTAGCGGGGGTAGCCAAAAACATTCAGTACTTC. Translation: CAWSLAGVAKNIQYF.

This clonotype was observed many times. The chain carries TRBV7-9 and TRBJ2-5; unclear D gene. CDR1 and CDR2 (germline): SEHNR, FQNEAQ (reference sequence). Trimming stripped 5 bases from V and 1 base from J, with 8 bases between. The CDR3 runs 13 residues. The CDR3 DNA reads TGTGCCAGCAGCCGGGCGGTCCAAGAGACCCAGTACTTC. It yields the protein CASSRAVQETQYF.

The sample holds many counts of this clonotype. The rearrangement joins TRBV11-3 to TRBJ1-1, with D unresolved. Trimming cost V 1 base and J 1 base, with 22 bases left between them. CDR3 size: 19 residues. Germline V gene sequence: CDR1 SGHNT, CDR2 YENEEA. The CDR3 here is CASSLAVVPFGQQNTEAFF. The CDR3 region has the DNA TGTGCCAGCAGCTTAGCCGTCGTTCCCTTCGGGCAGCAGAACACTGAAGCTTTCTTT.

This clonotype occurred many times. The chain has TRBV11-2 and TRBJ2-1; D is perhaps TRBD2 (6 bases). Between the trimmed V and J ends, which lost 2 bases and 1 base, there was a span of 12 bases. Germline loops: CDR1 SGHAT, CDR2 FQNNGV. The CDR3 sequence is 16 residues long. CDR3 coding DNA: TGTGCCAGCAGCTTAAACTTAGCGGCTTCCTACAATGAGCAGTTCTTC. This gives the protein CASSLNLAASYNEQFF. Filled out from reference TRBV11-2 and TRBJ2-1, the complete variable domain reads EAGVAQSPRYKIIEKRQSVAFWCNPISGHATLYWYQQILGQGPKLLIQFQNNGVVDDSQLPKDRFSAERLKGVDSTLKIQPAKLEDSAVYLCASSLNLAASYNEQFFGPGTRLTVL.

This clonotype was found a few times. This chain links TRBV5-1 with TRBJ1-4; unclear D gene. The CDR3 contains 16 residues. With 0 bases removed from V and 5 bases from J, the gap between germline ends came to 14 bases. In germline, CDR1 is SGHRS, CDR2 YFSETQ. CDR3 in amino acids: CASSLGTIQINEKLFF. As DNA, the CDR3 is TGCGCCAGCAGCTTGGGGACCATCCAGATCAATGAAAAACTGTTTTTT.

The rearrangement joins TRBV10-3 to TRBJ2-1; 11 bases fit TRBD1. Trimming at V came to 6 bases and at J to 6 bases, leaving 7 bases not matched to a gene. The V gene's germline CDR1 is ENHRY and CDR2 SYGVKD. The CDR3 covers 15 residues. The CDR3 sequence is CAIRRTGGEANEQFF. CDR3 nucleotides: TGTGCCATCAGGAGGACAGGGGGCGAGGCCAATGAGCAGTTCTTC.

This clonotype was observed many times. The chain uses TRBV5-1 and TRBJ1-1; no clear D. Germline lookup yields CDR1 SGHRS and CDR2 YFSETQ. This CDR3 is built from 14 residues. The V end lost 8 bases, the J end lost 0 bases, and 14 bases lay between the germline ends. CDR3 DNA sequence: TGCGCCAGTCAGAGCGGAGAGTTGAACACTGAAGCTTTCTTT. Translated: CASQSGELNTEAFF.

This clonotype was detected ten times or more. This chain joins TRBV2 and TRBJ2-5; 13 bases align to TRBD2. CDR3 size: 17 residues. Germline CDR1 is SNHLY and CDR2 is FYNNEI. The junction had 7 bases not matched to a gene; V was cut back by 6 bases and J by 0 bases. CDR3 sequence (DNA): TGTGCCAGCAGGTCCGGGACTAGCGGGGTCTACCAAGAGACCCAGTACTTC. Encoded protein: CASRSGTSGVYQETQYF. The full variable domain, its missing parts supplied by reference TRBV2 and TRBJ2-5, is EPEVTQTPSHQVTQMGQEVILRCVPISNHLYFYWYRQILGQKVEFLVSFYNNEISEKSEIFDDQFSVERPDGSNFTLKIRSTKLEDSAMYFCASRSGTSGVYQETQYFGPGTRLLVL.

This clonotype turned up a few times. At one end, the junction sequence differs from germline, possibly due to a read error. V gene TRBV11-3 combines with J gene TRBJ2-5, with 10 bases matching TRBD1. Germline values: CDR1 SGHNT, CDR2 YENEEA. There are 16 residues in the CDR3. The DNA for the CDR3 is TGTGCCAGCAGCCCCGGGACAGGGGTAGAGGGGGAGACTCAGTACTTC. Protein: CASSPGTGVEGETQYF.